Sequencing of this T cell receptor (beta chain) was carried out in a study of cytomegalovirus exposure and HLA in healthy donors. Study-wide findings and caveats: Among TCR beta chains, those listed as cytomegalovirus-associated numbered under 200.

On this clone: What it binds is not known.

PCR amplification relied on 60 Vbeta primers (plus 13 Jbeta primers). Assay: immunoSEQ multiplex PCR; the TCRdb copy retains only in-frame clones and omits some. This sample has more than 150,000 clones; approximately 81% occur once, and the top ten carry about 2.1%. V was clipped by 3 bases and J by 7 bases; unmatched bases: 9. Germline V gene sequence: CDR1 KGHSH, CDR2 LQKENI. The CDR3 loop spans 15 amino acids. The chain joins TRBV18 to TRBJ2-7; 10 bases are shared with TRBD1. The sequenced material came from PBMCs. This sequence was found in a woman under 30 in good health and CMV-seronegative. As DNA, the CDR3 is TGTGCCAGCTCACCTACGGGACAGGGGCCGGGTGAGCAGTACTTC. Protein product: CASSPTGQGPGEQYF.